This TCR beta chain is from a study of T cell clonotyping in hematopoietic cell transplantation. Across the whole study: Pretransplant recipient samples were taken after cytoreduction. Study results and caveats: After transplant, recipient diversity fell while pathologically expanded clonotypes grew through day 180.

As regards this clone: Its antigen is as yet unknown.

The time point was: recipient sample about 28 days before transplant, after cytoreduction. TCRdb's copy holds only in-frame clones and misses some; the assay was immunoSEQ multiplex PCR. The sample has approximately 3,000 clones, approximately 95% seen once. The starting material was peripheral blood mononuclear cells, obtained before stem cell transplant. This clonotype was sampled from a woman between 45 and 65 years old with chronic myeloid leukemia. Some clones in this sample may be carry-over from other donors' samples.

CDR3 in amino acids: CASSTNRGQLFF. CDR3 in DNA: TGTGCCAGCAGCACCAACAGGGGACAACTGTTTTTT. The rearrangement joins TRBV7-8 to TRBJ1-4; the match to TRBD1 covers 7 bases. This CDR3 is built from 12 residues. CDR1 is SGHVS and CDR2 is FQNEAQ in the germline V gene. Losses at the gene ends were 5 bases for V and 12 bases for J; bases not matched to a gene: 6.